This T cell receptor beta chain was retrieved from a study of lymphopenia after photon versus proton radiotherapy. Overall study results and limits: Under photons, naive T cells and diversity fell while effector/memory populations rose. Oligoclonal CD8+ Temra expansion after nadir drove photon patients' diversity drop.

The table came from immunoSEQ multiplex PCR; TCRdb's copy has only in-frame clones and leaves some out. The sample holds 50,000 to 70,000 clones, roughly 90% seen once. For this clone: Its antigen is undetermined.

This TCR was sampled from an elderly man with esophageal cancer. The sample here was peripheral blood, taken from a patient treated with proton-based radiotherapy.

The CDR3 sequence: CASSTQGSQETQYF. In DNA form, the CDR3 reads TGTGCCAGTAGTACCCAGGGATCCCAAGAGACCCAGTACTTC. The chain recombines TRBV19 with TRBJ2-5, with D maybe TRBD1 (5 bases). The V gene lost 4 bases and the J gene lost 1 base, with 10 bases spanning the gap. CDR3 length equals 14 residues. Germline CDR1 reads LNHDA; CDR2 reads SQIVND (reference sequence).